These T cell receptor beta chains were read from a single sample in a study of blood T cells in healthy people across ages. TCRdb recomputed calls from the 5' RACE reads with MiXCR, one row per CDR3 protein. The sample yields fewer than 2,000,000 distinct CDR3 sequences, about two fifths seen once. Sequenced input: blood. Receptors were obtained from a human donor in good health. Both conserved end residues are part of each CDR3. The D gene is left open where the match is weak. The size of a clone is reported for some rows only, either as once, few or many, or as a class for expanded clones.

D,V,J,size,CDR3,DNA
.,TRBV7-8,TRBJ1-1,few,CASSLVLDGTEAFF,TGTGCCAGCAGCTTAGTTCTGGATGGCACTGAAGCTTTCTTT
.,TRBV7-2,TRBJ2-1,.,CASSLVSGGGEQFF,TGTGCCAGCAGCTTAGTTTCCGGGGGCGGTGAGCAGTTCTTC
TRBD1,TRBV3-1,TRBJ2-1,.,CASSPFRQGASNEQFF,TGTGCCAGCAGCCCGTTCCGACAGGGGGCTTCCAATGAGCAGTTCTTC
TRBD1,TRBV6-5,TRBJ2-4,.,CASSSSPGTAKKQYF,TGTGCCAGCAGTTCTTCACCCGGGACAGCCAAGAAGCAGTACTTC
.,TRBV7-8,TRBJ2-7,.,CASSLMRGGIRNEQYF,TGTGCCAGCAGCTTAATGCGCGGTGGCATTCGGAACGAGCAGTACTTC
.,TRBV5-5,TRBJ2-1,.,CASSFRLQGKFF,TGTGCCAGCAGCTTCCGATTACAGGGAAAATTCTTC
.,TRBV20-1,TRBJ1-3,.,CSARGHTGISSGNTIYF,TGCAGTGCTAGGGGTCATACAGGGATCTCCTCTGGAAACACCATATATTTT
.,TRBV29-1,TRBJ2-4,.,CSVVRSDGQYF,TGCAGCGTTGTTCGTTCGGACGGGCAGTACTTC
.,TRBV7-3,TRBJ2-5,few,CASSARLSGGSRQETQYF,TGTGCCAGCAGCGCTCGATTGAGTGGAGGGAGTCGCCAAGAGACCCAGTACTTC
TRBD2,TRBV10-3,TRBJ2-5,.,CAISEERGFQETQYF,TGTGCCATCAGTGAGGAGCGGGGGTTCCAAGAGACCCAGTACTTC
.,TRBV27,TRBJ1-5,.,CASSLSAWGCQPQHF,TGTGCCAGCAGTTTATCGGCTTGGGGATGTCAGCCCCAGCATTTT
.,TRBV7-8,TRBJ1-2,.,CASSLISAMGLYGYTF,TGTGCCAGCAGCTTAATCTCGGCAATGGGGTTGTATGGCTACACCTTC
.,TRBV7-2,TRBJ1-6,few,CASSLRTASSSPLHF,TGTGCCAGCAGCCTAAGGACAGCTTCCTCTTCACCCCTCCACTTT
.,TRBV15,TRBJ2-3,.,CATSKGNSDTQYF,TGTGCCACCAGCAAAGGGAATAGTGATACGCAGTATTTT
TRBD1,TRBV29-1,TRBJ1-2,few,CSILVQGKFGYGYTF,TGCAGCATATTAGTACAGGGGAAATTTGGCTATGGCTACACCTTC
.,TRBV12-3/TRBV12-4,TRBJ1-3,.,CASSLRGGGGNTIYF,TGTGCCAGCAGTTTAAGGGGCGGCGGGGGGAACACCATATATTTT
.,TRBV7-2,TRBJ1-2,once,CASSSEGWTPNYGYTF,TGTGCCAGCAGCTCAGAAGGGTGGACACCTAACTATGGCTACACCTTC
TRBD1,TRBV4-2,TRBJ1-1,few,CASSQDSPGTGGTEAFF,TGTGCCAGCAGCCAAGACAGTCCCGGGACAGGGGGCACTGAAGCTTTCTTT
.,TRBV7-3,TRBJ2-6,.,CASSLGPPSGANVLTF,TGTGCCAGCAGCTTAGGGCCACCCTCTGGGGCCAACGTCCTGACTTTC
.,TRBV3-1,TRBJ2-3,.,CASSRSATDTQYF,TGTGCCAGCAGCCGGAGCGCTACAGATACGCAGTATTTT
.,TRBV5-5,TRBJ2-7,.,CVSSLILSEFYEQYF,TGTGTCAGCAGCTTGATCTTATCAGAGTTCTACGAGCAGTACTTC
.,TRBV5-6,TRBJ2-4,.,CASSLFGSPGEQYF,TGTGCCAGCAGCTTATTCGGGTCCCCGGGGGAGCAGTACTTC
TRBD1,TRBV2,TRBJ2-7,.,CASSSGTAWYEQYF,TGTGCCAGCAGTTCCGGGACAGCGTGGTACGAGCAGTACTTC
TRBD1,TRBV5-5,TRBJ1-3,.,CASRTTGQNTIYF,TGTGCCAGCAGGACGACAGGGCAAAACACCATATATTTT
TRBD1,TRBV5-5,TRBJ2-5,.,CASSWTLGQQMETQYF,TGTGCCAGCAGCTGGACCCTGGGACAGCAGATGGAGACCCAGTACTTC